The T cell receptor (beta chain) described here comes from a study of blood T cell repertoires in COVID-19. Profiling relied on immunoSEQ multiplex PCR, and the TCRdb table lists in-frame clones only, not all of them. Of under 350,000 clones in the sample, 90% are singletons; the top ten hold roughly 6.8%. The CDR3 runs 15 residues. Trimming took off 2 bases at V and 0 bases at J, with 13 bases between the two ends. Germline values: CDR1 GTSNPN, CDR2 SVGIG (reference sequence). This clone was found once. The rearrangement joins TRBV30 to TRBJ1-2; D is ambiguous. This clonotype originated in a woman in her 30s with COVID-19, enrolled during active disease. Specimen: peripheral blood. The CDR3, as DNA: TGTGCCTGGAGTCACCCCCTTAGCCCTAACTATGGCTACACCTTC. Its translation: CAWSHPLSPNYGYTF. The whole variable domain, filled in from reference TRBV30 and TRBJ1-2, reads SQTIHQWPATLVQPVGSPLSLECTVEGTSNPNLYWYRQAAGRGLQLLFYSVGIGQISSEVPQNLSASRPQDRQFILSSKKLLLSDSGFYLCAWSHPLSPNYGYTFGSGTRLTVV.